This TCR beta chain was documented in a study of CD8 T cells in Susac syndrome. Looked up from germline, CDR1 is LNHNV and CDR2 is YYDKDF (reference sequence). Trimming removed 1 base from V and 2 bases from J, with 11 bases in between. The CDR3 runs 15 residues. After extraction with the RNeasy kit, roughly 0.5 to 1 ug of the RNA was reverse transcribed using random hexamers. The authors amplified TCR beta CDR3 across 54 Vbeta and 13 Jbeta using immunoSEQ multiplex PCR. TCRdb fed the immunoSEQ multiplex PCR reads into MiXCR, producing one record per CDR3 protein. The sample has more than 55,000 distinct CDR3 sequences; approximately 95% are singletons. Controls were healthy donors chosen to match patients in age and sex. FACS enriched CD8+ TEMRA cells, while bulk CD8+ and CD4+ were negatively isolated.

The chain joins TRBV15 to TRBJ1-2; TRBD1 is a possible D gene (5 bases). The sequencing input was CD8+ T cells from PBMCs. This TCR derives from a human donor in good health. CDR3 in amino acids: CATSRGGLQNYGYTF. CDR3 DNA: TGTGCCACCAGCAGAGGGGGACTCCAGAACTATGGCTACACCTTC.